The 24 T cell receptor beta chains in this list originate from one sample, sequenced in a study of T cells expressing NK-cell markers (TCRdb year 2020). The receptor library was made with 5' RACE. Sequencing took place on an Illumina HiSeq 2000. Through TCRdb reprocessing, the reads give one entry per CDR3 protein sequence; DNA is omitted. This sample's table has entries for fewer than 200,000 distinct CDR3 sequences. The ten largest clones add up to approximately 18% of the sample. The sample consisted of blood T cells: a sorted CD56 or NKG2C T cell subset, CD4+ or CD8+ T cells, or bulk PBMC T cells (not recorded which). All receptors come from a woman between 18 and 70 years old in good health.

The chain joins TRBV7-6 to TRBJ2-6. The CDR3 has 13 amino acids. Germline CDR1 reads SGHVS; CDR2 reads FNYEAQ. CDR3 sequence reads: CASSSLGANVLTF.

The chain links TRBV12-5 to TRBJ2-3. The CDR3 runs 13 residues. Per germline, CDR1 LGHNT and CDR2 FRNRAP. CDR3: CASGTTVSNTQYF.

The chain links TRBV19 to TRBJ2-1. The CDR3 length is 15 residues. Germline V gene sequence: CDR1 LNHDA, CDR2 SQIVND (reference sequence). CDR3 region: CASSMGTGSYNEQFF.

The chain recombines TRBV5-1 with TRBJ1-2; with no DNA, the TCRdb D assignment of TRBD1 cannot be verified. Looked up from germline, CDR1 is SGHRS and CDR2 is YFSETQ. The CDR3 covers 15 residues. The CDR3 sequence is CASSLALGQGYGYTF.

The J gene is TRBJ2-1, the V gene TRBV3-1; absent DNA, TCRdb's TRBD2 call cannot be checked. The CDR3 covers 15 residues. CDR1 is LGHDT, CDR2 YNNKEL, per germline (reference sequence). CDR3 in amino acids: CASSQLSGGPNEQFF.

The J gene is TRBJ1-5, the V gene TRBV12-3 or TRBV12-4. This CDR3 has 15 residues. CDR3 region: CASSLAGDFNQPQHF.

CDR3 in amino acids: CASSARGRMNTEAFF. The gene calls are TRBV18 and TRBJ1-1. The CDR3 contains 15 residues. Germline values: CDR1 KGHSH, CDR2 LQKENI.

The chain combines TRBV20-1 with TRBJ2-2; TCRdb names TRBD2, which stays unverified in the absence of DNA. The CDR3 covers 16 residues. Germline lookup yields CDR1 DFQATT and CDR2 SNEGSKA (reference sequence). CDR3 amino acids: CSAQKTSGRYTGELFF.

V and J are TRBV20-1 and TRBJ2-3; TCRdb returns TRBD2, unconfirmable since there is no DNA. Germline V gene sequence: CDR1 DFQATT, CDR2 SNEGSKA (reference sequence). The CDR3 length is 16 residues. CDR3 sequence: CSATIHSGRVADTQYF.

The chain recombines TRBV4-2 with TRBJ2-6; TCRdb's D call of TRBD1 is untestable without DNA. CDR3 length: 17 residues. The germline gives CDR1 LGHNA, CDR2 YNFKEQ. The CDR3 protein is CASSQDGAWGGANVLTF.

J is TRBJ2-2 and V is TRBV7-8; TCRdb's assignment of TRBD1 cannot be checked, as there is no DNA. Per the germline V gene, CDR1 is SGHVS and CDR2 is FQNEAQ. This CDR3 has 19 residues. The CDR3 region is CASSVGRDRGLAVTGELFF.

The chain couples TRBV20-1 to TRBJ2-7; TCRdb's D call, TRBD1, is unchecked because there is no DNA. The CDR3 covers 15 residues. The germline V gene has CDR1 DFQATT and CDR2 SNEGSKA (reference sequence). CDR3 loop: CSARDTSGGAREQYF.

The V gene is TRBV6-5, the J gene TRBJ1-1; TCRdb lists TRBD1, though no DNA is available to test this call. Germline loops: CDR1 MNHEY, CDR2 SVGAGI. There are 13 residues in the CDR3. CDR3: CASSYQTGGRAFF.

CDR3 protein: CSVRKDREADTQYF. J is TRBJ2-3 and V is TRBV29-1; TCRdb returns TRBD1, unconfirmable since there is no DNA. The CDR3 length is 14 residues. Germline lookup yields CDR1 SQVTM and CDR2 ANQGSEA.

The chain recombines TRBV6-5 with TRBJ1-2. Germline loops: CDR1 MNHEY, CDR2 SVGAGI. This CDR3 contains 16 residues. The CDR3 sequence: CASSYGRAWPNYGYTF.

This chain connects TRBV2 to TRBJ2-7; TCRdb's D call, TRBD1, is unchecked because there is no DNA. CDR1 SNHLY and CDR2 FYNNEI come from the germline V gene. The CDR3 has 16 amino acids. This CDR3 reads CASKFQGGWRTYEQYF.

Here the CDR3 reads CSVWTSGRAGANVLTF. The V gene is TRBV29-1, the J gene TRBJ2-6; TCRdb calls TRBD2, which cannot be checked without DNA. Germline V lookup: CDR1 SQVTM, CDR2 ANQGSEA. The CDR3 extends over 16 amino acids.

V gene TRBV24-1 combines with J gene TRBJ2-1; TCRdb calls TRBD1, which cannot be checked without DNA. CDR3 length: 14 residues. CDR1 KGHDR and CDR2 SFDVKD come from the germline V gene. The CDR3 spells CATSGTGLVYEQFF.

The chain links TRBV3-1 to TRBJ1-1; TCRdb outputs TRBD1, but without DNA this stays unchecked. This CDR3 is 17 amino acids long. CDR1 and CDR2 (germline): LGHDT, YNNKEL (reference sequence). The CDR3: CASSPFGGGAGNTEAFF.

The chain uses TRBV29-1 and TRBJ2-7; TCRdb's assignment of TRBD1 cannot be checked, as there is no DNA. This CDR3 region has 14 residues. Germline V lookup: CDR1 SQVTM, CDR2 ANQGSEA. CDR3 sequence reads: CSVVPGTGAREQYF.

The chain carries TRBV12-3 or TRBV12-4 and TRBJ1-3; the TRBD1 assignment by TCRdb is unverifiable without DNA. The length of the CDR3 is 14 residues. The CDR3 spells CASRADSTGNTIYF.

The chain couples TRBV20-1 to TRBJ2-1. Germline V gene lookup returns CDR1 DFQATT and CDR2 SNEGSKA (reference sequence). This CDR3 comprises 13 residues. The CDR3 region is CSARDTNHNEQFF.

This sequence joins TRBV10-3 and TRBJ2-5; the D call of TRBD1 rests on TCRdb alone, since no DNA is present to check it. CDR1 and CDR2 from the germline V gene are ENHRY and SYGVKD. The CDR3 is 13 amino acids. The CDR3 loop is CATTAGVKETQYF.

This chain joins TRBV5-1 and TRBJ1-2. There are 14 residues in the CDR3. Per germline, CDR1 SGHRS and CDR2 YFSETQ. The chain's CDR3 is CASSPVSANYGYTF.